Shown below are 18 T cell receptor beta chains from a single sample sequenced in a study of T cell clonotyping in hematopoietic cell transplantation. Produced via immunoSEQ multiplex PCR; TCRdb's table is partial and in-frame only. The table lists 27,000 or so clones, approximately 94% of them singletons. The sequencing sample was made of peripheral blood mononuclear cells. The receptor set was obtained from a man aged 45-60 years in good health. Some clones in this sample may be carry-over from other donors' samples.

The V and J genes are TRBV7-9 and TRBJ2-7; maybe TRBD2 (6 bases). Deletions cut 8 bases from V and 0 bases from J, with 14 bases between. Looked up from germline, CDR1 is SEHNR and CDR2 is FQNEAQ (reference sequence). This CDR3 spans 14 amino acids. The CDR3 here is CASAGQSVSYEQYF. CDR3 sequence (DNA): TGTGCCAGCGCGGGGCAGTCGGTCTCCTACGAGCAGTACTTC.

The rearrangement joins TRBV30 to TRBJ1-1; 7 bases map to TRBD1. V lost 4 bases to trimming and J lost 5 bases; unmatched junction nucleotides: 13. The germline V gene has CDR1 GTSNPN and CDR2 SVGIG (reference sequence). The CDR3 has 15 amino acids. The CDR3 DNA sequence: TGTGCCTGGACCCTCCAAGAGGGGGCTTATACTGAAGCTTTCTTT. Translation gives CAWTLQEGAYTEAFF.

The chain combines TRBV9 with TRBJ1-1, with 10 bases matching TRBD1. The CDR3 totals 15 residues. Germline trimming cut 3 bases from V and 5 bases from J; bases unmatched to any gene: 7. Per the germline V gene, CDR1 is SGDLS and CDR2 is YYNGEE. In DNA, the CDR3 is TGTGCCAGCAGCGCCCGACAGGGGGCGGGGACTGAAGCTTTCTTT. Amino acids: CASSARQGAGTEAFF. Complete variable domain (other parts from reference TRBV9 and TRBJ1-1): DSGVTQTPKHLITATGQRVTLRCSPRSGDLSVYWYQQSLDQGLQFLIQYYNGEERAKGNILERFSAQQFPDLHSELNLSSLELGDSALYFCASSARQGAGTEAFFGQGTRLTVV.

The chain employs TRBV2 and TRBJ1-6; the match to TRBD1 covers 7 bases. V was clipped by 6 bases and J by 10 bases; unmatched bases: 9. CDR1 SNHLY and CDR2 FYNNEI come from the germline V gene. The CDR3 length is 14 residues. The CDR3 loop reads CASRTGVEGSPLHF. CDR3 bases: TGTGCCAGCAGAACAGGGGTCGAGGGGTCACCCCTCCACTTT.

The rearrangement uses TRBV27 and TRBJ1-2; no clear D gene. The CDR3 has 14 amino acids. Per the germline V gene, CDR1 is MNHEY and CDR2 is SMNVEV (reference sequence). The V end lost 4 bases, the J end lost 3 bases, and 12 bases lay between the germline ends. CDR3 coding DNA: TGTGCCAGCAGTTCGGGAGGAACCGACTATGGCTACACCTTC. Translated, it gives CASSSGGTDYGYTF.

The chain couples TRBV4-3 to TRBJ1-6, with a weak D call TRBD1 (6 bases). There are 15 residues in the CDR3. CDR1 LGHNA and CDR2 YSLEER come from the germline V gene. V was trimmed by 3 bases and J by 9 bases, leaving 15 bases between them. Here the CDR3 reads CASSHEQGLSSPLHF. The CDR3 region has the DNA TGCGCCAGCAGCCATGAACAGGGCTTGAGTTCACCCCTCCACTTT.

The rearrangement joins TRBV5-1 to TRBJ1-1; no clear D. The V gene's germline CDR1 is SGHRS and CDR2 YFSETQ. The CDR3 extends over 13 amino acids. Trimming left V 3 bases short and J 6 bases short, with 12 bases between. CDR3 protein: CASSSGQYSEAFF. The DNA of the CDR3 is TGCGCCAGCAGCTCCGGGCAGTATTCTGAAGCTTTCTTT.

This chain connects TRBV5-1 to TRBJ1-5, with no clear D. Trimming removed 0 bases from V and 4 bases from J, with 5 bases in between. CDR1 is SGHRS and CDR2 is YFSETQ in the germline V gene. The CDR3 is made up of 13 amino acids. This CDR3 is CASSLGRNQPQHF. The CDR3 nucleotides read TGCGCCAGCAGCTTGGGCCGTAATCAGCCCCAGCATTTT.

This chain joins TRBV6-5 and TRBJ2-7; D gene ambiguous. V lost 6 bases to trimming and J lost 4 bases, with 7 bases between them. This CDR3 is 11 amino acids long. Germline values: CDR1 MNHEY, CDR2 SVGAGI. In DNA form, the CDR3 reads TGTGCCAGCAGGCAACATTACGAGCAGTACTTC. It translates to CASRQHYEQYF.

The V gene is TRBV9, the J gene TRBJ1-5; D gene ambiguous. The V end lost 3 bases, the J end lost 0 bases, and 7 bases lay between the germline ends. CDR3 length: 14 amino acids. CDR1 and CDR2 from the germline V gene are SGDLS and YYNGEE. CDR3 DNA sequence: TGTGCCAGCAGCGAGGACCCTAGCAATCAGCCCCAGCATTTT. Translating it yields CASSEDPSNQPQHF.

V is TRBV4-3 and J is TRBJ1-3; possibly TRBD1 for D (6 bases). The ends were cut back, 5 bases at V and 3 bases at J, with 14 bases in the middle. The CDR3 has 15 amino acids. CDR1 is LGHNA and CDR2 is YSLEER in the germline V gene. The CDR3 DNA follows: TGCGCCAGCAGCTATGAACAGGGAGATGGAAACACCATATATTTT. It codes for CASSYEQGDGNTIYF.

The CDR3, as DNA: TGTGCCAGCAGCTTGGCGGCTGCCTCTGGAAACACCATATATTTT. It translates to CASSLAAASGNTIYF. The chain combines TRBV5-4 with TRBJ1-3; unclear D gene. V was shortened by 0 bases and J by 0 bases, with 7 bases between the two germline ends. CDR1 is SGHNT, CDR2 YYREEE, per germline (reference sequence). This CDR3 contains 15 residues.

This chain joins TRBV6-9 and TRBJ1-5; D remains ambiguous. Germline CDR1 MNHGY, CDR2 SVAAGI. The CDR3 is made up of 17 amino acids. V shed 7 bases and J shed 0 bases, with 19 bases lying between them. CDR3 sequence: CASIITWTDYSNQPQHF. CDR3 DNA sequence: TGTGCCAGCATTATAACATGGACGGATTATAGCAATCAGCCCCAGCATTTT.

This chain uses TRBV6-4 with TRBJ1-6; D gene ambiguous. The CDR3 sequence is 13 residues long. V was clipped by 2 bases and J by 2 bases, with 1 base between them. Germline assignment: CDR1 MRHNA and CDR2 SNTAGT. The CDR3: CASSDAYNSPLHF. The CDR3 DNA reads TGTGCCAGCAGTGACGCCTATAATTCACCCCTCCACTTT.

The genes are TRBV6-5 and TRBJ1-4, with 8 bases identical to TRBD1. Germline V gene sequence: CDR1 MNHEY, CDR2 SVGAGI. Trimming at V came to 6 bases and at J to 8 bases, leaving 8 bases not matched to a gene. This CDR3 is built from 14 residues. As DNA, the CDR3 is TGTGCCAGCAGCACGGGGACAGGCCGCGAAAAACTGTTTTTT. Its protein product is CASSTGTGREKLFF.

The gene calls are TRBV5-1 and TRBJ2-1; D remains ambiguous. Deletions cut 0 bases from V and 0 bases from J, with 7 bases between. The V gene's germline CDR1 is SGHRS and CDR2 YFSETQ. The CDR3 covers 15 residues. CDR3: CASSLATSSYNEQFF. In DNA form, the CDR3 reads TGCGCCAGCAGCTTGGCTACGAGCTCCTACAATGAGCAGTTCTTC.

The V gene is TRBV29-1, the J gene TRBJ1-2, with a possible D match to TRBD1 (5 bases). Trimming took off 6 bases at V and 3 bases at J, with 14 bases between the two ends. The CDR3 is 13 residues long. The germline V gene encodes CDR1 SQVTM and CDR2 ANQGSEA. CDR3 region: CSVLNQGYYGYTF. The CDR3 DNA reads TGCAGCGTACTTAACCAGGGTTACTATGGCTACACCTTC.

The V and J genes are TRBV6-5 and TRBJ2-2, with TRBD1 matching over 7 bases. The V segment lost 10 bases and the J segment 1 base; nucleotides outside the gene matches: 6. Looked up from germline, CDR1 is MNHEY and CDR2 is SVGAGI. This CDR3 is 14 amino acids long. The CDR3 DNA is TGTGCCACCAAATGGACAGGGAACACCGGGGAGCTGTTTTTT. As protein: CATKWTGNTGELFF.